This T cell receptor (beta chain) was recorded in a study of response to subunit inactivated influenza vaccine. As for this clonotype: Its cognate antigen is unknown.

The CDR3 consists of 12 residues. J gave up 10 bases and V 5 bases, and 3 bases lay outside the gene matches. The germline V gene encodes CDR1 SGHAT and CDR2 FQDESV (reference sequence). Study results and caveats: Each seasonal flu vaccination may recruit only limited new T cells, authors suggested.

One entry per CDR3 protein results from TCRdb running MiXCR on the RT-PCR reads. This sample yields about 830,000 distinct CDR3 sequences, of which roughly 18% are seen a single time; roughly a tenth belongs to the top ten. The chain uses TRBV11-1 and TRBJ2-1; 9 positions agree with TRBD1. This TCR came from a man in his forties or fifties who received an inactivated influenza vaccine. The sequences come from PBMCs from blood, collected roughly 5 days after vaccination. This CDR3 is CASSRTGVEQFF. Here the CDR3 DNA reads TGTGCCAGCAGCCGGACAGGGGTCGAGCAGTTCTTC.